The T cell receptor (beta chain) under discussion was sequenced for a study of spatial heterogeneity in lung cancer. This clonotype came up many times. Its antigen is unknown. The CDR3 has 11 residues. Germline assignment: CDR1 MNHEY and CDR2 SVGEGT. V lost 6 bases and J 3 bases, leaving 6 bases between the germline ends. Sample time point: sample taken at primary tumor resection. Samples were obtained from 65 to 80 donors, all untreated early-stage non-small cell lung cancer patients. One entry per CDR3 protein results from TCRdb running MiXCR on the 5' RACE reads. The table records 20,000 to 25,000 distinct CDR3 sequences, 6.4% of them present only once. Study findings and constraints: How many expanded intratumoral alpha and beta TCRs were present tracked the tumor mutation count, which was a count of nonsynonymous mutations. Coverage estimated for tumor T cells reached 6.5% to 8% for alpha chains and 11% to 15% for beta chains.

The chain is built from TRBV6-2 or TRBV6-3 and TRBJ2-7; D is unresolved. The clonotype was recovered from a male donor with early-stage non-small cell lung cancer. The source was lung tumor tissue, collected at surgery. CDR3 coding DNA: TGTGCCAGCAGACACAACTACGAGCAGTACTTC. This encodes CASRHNYEQYF.